The 15 T cell receptor beta chains reported below all come from one sample, sequenced in a study of cytomegalovirus exposure and HLA in healthy donors. Primers for the PCR totalled 60 Vbeta and 13 Jbeta. Measured with immunoSEQ multiplex PCR; TCRdb has only the in-frame clones, and not every one. Of fewer than 200,000 clones listed, about 65% are singletons. Sequencing was done on a sample of PBMCs. The receptor source for this set is a girl aged 5-17 years in good health and CMV-seronegative.

The chain uses TRBV4-2 and TRBJ2-3; TRBD2 matches at 15 bases. Looked up from germline, CDR1 is LGHNA and CDR2 is YNFKEQ. The CDR3 length is 16 residues. The junction had 5 bases not matched to a gene; V was cut back by 4 bases and J by 6 bases. The CDR3 nucleotides read TGTGCCAGCAGCCGGACTAGCGGGGGGGCGAGTGATACGCAGTATTTT. It yields the protein CASSRTSGGASDTQYF.

The chain employs TRBV7-8 and TRBJ2-1, with 15 bases that match TRBD2. J lost 4 bases, V lost 5 bases, and 6 bases had no gene match. This CDR3 has 17 residues. From germline, CDR1 is SGHVS and CDR2 FQNEAQ. CDR3 sequence reads: CASSRTSGGAGYNEQFF. The CDR3 region has the DNA TGTGCCAGCAGCCGGACTAGCGGGGGGGCTGGTTACAATGAGCAGTTCTTC.

The chain joins TRBV2 to TRBJ2-3, with 10 positions matching TRBD2. CDR1 and CDR2 (germline): SNHLY, FYNNEI. CDR3 size: 15 residues. V trimming: 5 bases; J trimming: 2 bases; junction bases outside the gene matches: 4. CDR3 nucleotides: TGTGCCAGCAGTCCTAGCGGGAGTGACACAGATACGCAGTATTTT. Encoded protein: CASSPSGSDTDTQYF.

The genes are TRBV7-9 and TRBJ2-2; D ambiguous. The CDR3 contains 15 residues. With 2 bases removed from V and 2 bases from J, the gap between germline ends came to 9 bases. From germline, CDR1 is SEHNR and CDR2 FQNEAQ (reference sequence). The CDR3 sequence is CASSLQSRNTGELFF. The CDR3 DNA sequence: TGTGCCAGCAGCTTACAGTCTCGAAACACCGGGGAGCTGTTTTTT.

The rearrangement uses TRBV10-2 and TRBJ1-2; 7 bases line up with TRBD1. The CDR3 is made up of 14 amino acids. V lost 4 bases, J lost 2 bases, and 4 bases stayed unmatched. CDR1 and CDR2 from the germline V gene are WSHSY and SAAADI. CDR3 sequence (DNA): TGCGCCAGCAGTGGGACAGGAGAGAACTATGGCTACACCTTC. It is translated as CASSGTGENYGYTF.

V usage is TRBV9 and J usage is TRBJ2-1, with a weak D call TRBD1 (6 bases). CDR3 size: 15 residues. CDR1 SGDLS and CDR2 YYNGEE come from the germline V gene. With 5 bases removed from V and 5 bases from J, the gap between germline ends came to 17 bases. For the CDR3, the DNA is TGTGCCAGCAGTCGGACAGCTCCTTTAAACAATGAGCAGTTCTTC. Its protein product is CASSRTAPLNNEQFF. The complete variable domain, with remaining parts taken from reference TRBV9 and TRBJ2-1, reads DSGVTQTPKHLITATGQRVTLRCSPRSGDLSVYWYQQSLDQGLQFLIQYYNGEERAKGNILERFSAQQFPDLHSELNLSSLELGDSALYFCASSRTAPLNNEQFFGPGTRLTVL.

This clone was counted between two and nine times. The rearrangement joins TRBV2 to TRBJ1-1; TRBD1 is a possible D gene (5 bases). The germline CDR1 and CDR2 sequences are SNHLY and FYNNEI. Deletions cut 5 bases from V and 3 bases from J, with 10 bases between. The CDR3 consists of 13 residues. The CDR3 region has the DNA TGTGCCAGCAGTAGGGGTGGTGACACTGAAGCTTTCTTT. Translated: CASSRGGDTEAFF.

This rearrangement joins TRBV6-1 to TRBJ2-7, with D possibly TRBD1 on 6 matching bases. The CDR3 consists of 13 residues. CDR1 MNHNS and CDR2 SASEGT come from the germline V gene. The V end was cut by 7 bases, the J end by 3 bases, with 13 bases between. The CDR3 region is CASTSGVDYEQYF. In nucleotides, the CDR3 is TGTGCCAGCACATCAGGGGTTGACTACGAGCAGTACTTC.

In its sample, this clone was seen once. The genes are TRBV29-1 and TRBJ2-5; D might be TRBD1 (5 bases). The end of the DNA aligns better with TRBJ2-7, so the J call may be wrong. This CDR3 has 14 amino acids. Germline assignment: CDR1 SQVTM and CDR2 ANQGSEA. The CDR3 protein is CSVGAQEDSYEQYF. DNA of the CDR3: TGCAGCGTTGGGGCACAGGAAGACTCCTACGAGCAGTACTTC.

The rearrangement links TRBV7-9 to TRBJ1-4, with a weak D call TRBD1 (6 bases). Germline V lookup: CDR1 SEHNR, CDR2 FQNEAQ (reference sequence). V lost 4 bases and J 8 bases, leaving 17 bases between the germline ends. The CDR3 extends over 15 amino acids. Here the CDR3 DNA reads TGTGCCAGCAGCTCGACTTTGGGGGCCGAGGAAAAACTGTTTTTT. This encodes CASSSTLGAEEKLFF.

This clone showed up just a few times. The chain recombines TRBV27 with TRBJ1-5; D gene uncertain. V was trimmed by 5 bases and J by 0 bases, leaving 14 bases between them. The CDR3 is 16 residues long. Germline V gene lookup returns CDR1 MNHEY and CDR2 SMNVEV (reference sequence). CDR3 residues: CASSPRAGDSNQPQHF. The CDR3 DNA sequence: TGTGCCAGCAGTCCGCGGGCTGGTGATAGCAATCAGCCCCAGCATTTT.

The chain joins TRBV7-9 to TRBJ2-7; possibly TRBD1 for D (6 bases). CDR1 SEHNR and CDR2 FQNEAQ come from the germline V gene (reference sequence). Between the trimmed V and J ends, which lost 5 bases and 5 bases, there was a span of 7 bases. The CDR3 extends over 11 amino acids. CDR3 DNA: TGTGCCAGCAGCAAGGGGGACGAGCAGTACTTC. It specifies CASSKGDEQYF.

V usage is TRBV27 and J usage is TRBJ1-1; no firm D call. Trimming removed 3 bases at V and 6 bases at J, with 14 bases between. Germline CDR1 MNHEY, CDR2 SMNVEV (reference sequence). The CDR3 extends over 14 amino acids. The chain's CDR3 is CASSFSGGFAEAFF. In DNA, the CDR3 is TGTGCCAGCAGTTTTAGTGGCGGGTTCGCTGAAGCTTTCTTT.

The rearrangement links TRBV18 to TRBJ2-5; 7 bases map to TRBD2. This CDR3 contains 15 residues. The germline CDR1 and CDR2 sequences are KGHSH and LQKENI. The ends lost 1 base at V and 2 bases at J; junction bases unmatched: 4. Here the CDR3 reads CASSPRRGSQETQYF. As DNA, the CDR3 is TGTGCCAGCTCACCACGGCGCGGGAGTCAAGAGACCCAGTACTTC.

The chain employs TRBV5-6 and TRBJ2-1, with 12 bases matching TRBD2. This CDR3 comprises 19 residues. CDR1 and CDR2 (germline): SGHDT, YYEEEE. V dropped 0 bases and J dropped 5; count of bases not matched to a gene: 12. The CDR3 sequence is CASSLDGLAGWGANNEQFF. DNA of the CDR3: TGTGCCAGCAGCTTGGACGGACTAGCGGGGTGGGGGGCTAACAATGAGCAGTTCTTC.